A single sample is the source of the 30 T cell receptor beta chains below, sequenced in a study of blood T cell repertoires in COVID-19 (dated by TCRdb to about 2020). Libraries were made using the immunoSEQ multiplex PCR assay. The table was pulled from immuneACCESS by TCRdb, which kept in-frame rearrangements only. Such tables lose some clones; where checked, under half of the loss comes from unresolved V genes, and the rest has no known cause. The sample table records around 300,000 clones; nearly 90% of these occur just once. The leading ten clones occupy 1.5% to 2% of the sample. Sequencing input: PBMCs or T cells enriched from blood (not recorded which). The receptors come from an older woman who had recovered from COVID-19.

The CDR3 region has the DNA TGTGCCATCAGGACTAGCGGGGTGGGAGATACGCAGTATTTT. Residues: CAIRTSGVGDTQYF. The V and J genes are TRBV10-3 and TRBJ2-3; TRBD2 agrees at 11 bases. Per the germline V gene, CDR1 is ENHRY and CDR2 is SYGVKD. This CDR3 spans 14 amino acids. V lost 6 bases to trimming and J lost 5 bases; unmatched junction nucleotides: 4.

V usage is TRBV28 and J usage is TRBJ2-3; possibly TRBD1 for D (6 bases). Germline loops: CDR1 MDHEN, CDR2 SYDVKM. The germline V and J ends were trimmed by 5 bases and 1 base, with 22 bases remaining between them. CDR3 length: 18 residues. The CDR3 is CASSPPVTSWTGTDTQYF. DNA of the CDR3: TGTGCCAGCAGTCCCCCCGTAACGAGCTGGACAGGCACAGATACGCAGTATTTT.

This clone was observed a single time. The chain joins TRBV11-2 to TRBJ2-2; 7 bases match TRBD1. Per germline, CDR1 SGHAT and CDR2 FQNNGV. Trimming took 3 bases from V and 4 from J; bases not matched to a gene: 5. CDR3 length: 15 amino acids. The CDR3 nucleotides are TGTGCCAGCAGCTTGACAGGGTTGGGCACCGGGGAGCTGTTTTTT. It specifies CASSLTGLGTGELFF.

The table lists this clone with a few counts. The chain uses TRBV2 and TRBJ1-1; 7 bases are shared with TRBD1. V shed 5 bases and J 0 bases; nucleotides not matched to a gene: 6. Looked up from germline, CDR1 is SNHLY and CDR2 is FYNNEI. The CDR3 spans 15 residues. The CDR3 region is CASSRSRGMNTEAFF. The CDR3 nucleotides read TGTGCCAGCAGTCGAAGCAGGGGGATGAACACTGAAGCTTTCTTT.

The CDR3 protein is CASSPGDRYFGYTF. The CDR3 DNA reads TGTGCCAGCAGCCCCGGGGACAGGTACTTTGGCTACACCTTC. The chain uses TRBV14 and TRBJ1-2, with 8 bases identical to TRBD1. The CDR3 runs to 14 residues. The V and J ends lost 4 bases and 7 bases, in that order; junction bases with no gene match: 8. From germline, CDR1 is SGHDN and CDR2 FVKESK.

For the CDR3, the DNA is TGTGCCAGCAGTGTGGACAGGGAGGGTGACTACACCTTC. Amino acids: CASSVDREGDYTF. The chain uses TRBV6-4 and TRBJ1-2; TRBD1 matches 8 bases. The germline CDR1 and CDR2 sequences are MRHNA and SNTAGT. The V gene end was trimmed by 4 bases and the J gene end by 10 bases; junction bases not matched to a gene: 8. This CDR3 spans 13 amino acids.

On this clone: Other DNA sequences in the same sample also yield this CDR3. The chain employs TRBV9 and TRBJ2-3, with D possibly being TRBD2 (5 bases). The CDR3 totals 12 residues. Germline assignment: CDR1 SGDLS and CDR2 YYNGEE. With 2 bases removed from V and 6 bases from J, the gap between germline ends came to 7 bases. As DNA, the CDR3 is TGTGCCAGCAGCGTCGAGCGGGATACGCAGTATTTT. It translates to CASSVERDTQYF.

The CDR3 reads CASSKQGTQYF. The CDR3 region has the DNA TGTGCCAGCAGCAAGCAGGGTACGCAGTATTTT. The rearrangement links TRBV21-1 to TRBJ2-3; the table's D call, TRBD1, has no DNA check behind it. TRBV21-1 is a recognized pseudogene. This CDR3 has 11 residues.

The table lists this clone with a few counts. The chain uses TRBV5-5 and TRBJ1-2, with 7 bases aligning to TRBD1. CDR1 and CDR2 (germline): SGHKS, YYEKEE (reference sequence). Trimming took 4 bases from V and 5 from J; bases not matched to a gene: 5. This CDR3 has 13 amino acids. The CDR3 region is CASSPDRQYGYTF. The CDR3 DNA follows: TGTGCCAGCAGCCCGGACAGGCAATATGGCTACACCTTC.

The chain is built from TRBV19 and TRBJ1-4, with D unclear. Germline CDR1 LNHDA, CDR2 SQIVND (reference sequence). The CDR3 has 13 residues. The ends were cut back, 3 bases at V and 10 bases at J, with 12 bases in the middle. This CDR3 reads CASSILREGKLFF. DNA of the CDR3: TGTGCCAGTAGTATTCTAAGGGAGGGAAAACTGTTTTTT.

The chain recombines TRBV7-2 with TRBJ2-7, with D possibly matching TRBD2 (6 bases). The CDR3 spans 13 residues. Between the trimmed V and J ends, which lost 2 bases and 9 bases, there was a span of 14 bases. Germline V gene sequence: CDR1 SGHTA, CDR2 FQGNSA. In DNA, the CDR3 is TGTGCCAGCAGCTTAACGGGACTCGGGGGGCAGTACTTC. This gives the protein CASSLTGLGGQYF.

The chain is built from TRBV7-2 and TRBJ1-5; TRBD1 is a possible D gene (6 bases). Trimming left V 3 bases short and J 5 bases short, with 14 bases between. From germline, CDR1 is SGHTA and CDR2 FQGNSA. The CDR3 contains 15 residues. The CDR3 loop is CASSFSTGIHQPQHF. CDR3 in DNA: TGTGCCAGCAGCTTCTCAACAGGGATCCATCAGCCCCAGCATTTT.

CDR3 residues: CASSLLAGGGEQFF. The CDR3 region has the DNA TGTGCCAGCAGCTTACTAGCGGGAGGCGGGGAGCAGTTCTTC. The chain combines TRBV7-6 with TRBJ2-1; 11 bases are shared with TRBD2. The CDR3 runs 14 residues. Per germline, CDR1 SGHVS and CDR2 FNYEAQ. Trimming at V came to 2 bases and at J to 10 bases, leaving 4 bases not matched to a gene. Together with reference TRBV7-6 and TRBJ2-1, the CDR3 gives the full variable domain: GAGVSQSPRYKVTKRGQDVALRCDPISGHVSLYWYRQALGQGPEFLTYFNYEAQQDKSGLPNDRFSAERPEGSISTLTIQRTEQRDSAMYRCASSLLAGGGEQFFGPGTRLTVL.

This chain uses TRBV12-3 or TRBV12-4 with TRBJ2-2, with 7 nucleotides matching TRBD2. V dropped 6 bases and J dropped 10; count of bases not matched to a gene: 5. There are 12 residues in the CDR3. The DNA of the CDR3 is TGTGCCAGCAGACCCGGGGGGTTGGAGCTGTTTTTT. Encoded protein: CASRPGGLELFF.

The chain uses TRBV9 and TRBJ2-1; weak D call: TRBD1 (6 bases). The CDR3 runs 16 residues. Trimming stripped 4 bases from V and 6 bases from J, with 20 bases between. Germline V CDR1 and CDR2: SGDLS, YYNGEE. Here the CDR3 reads CASSPRGGSGFNEQFF. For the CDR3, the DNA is TGTGCCAGCAGCCCCCGTGGGGGCAGCGGATTCAATGAGCAGTTCTTC.

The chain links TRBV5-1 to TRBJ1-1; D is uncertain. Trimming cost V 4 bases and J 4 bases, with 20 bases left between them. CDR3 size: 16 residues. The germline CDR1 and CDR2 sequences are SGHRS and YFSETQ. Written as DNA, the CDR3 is TGCGCCAGCAGCCCTGCCCCGAGTCGACGAGGCACTGAAGCTTTCTTT. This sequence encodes CASSPAPSRRGTEAFF.

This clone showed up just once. The CDR3 sequence is CASSLIRGSEAFF. CDR3 sequence (DNA): TGTGCCAGCAGCTTAATAAGGGGCTCTGAAGCTTTCTTT. This chain joins TRBV7-3 and TRBJ1-1, with a tentative D call TRBD1 (5 bases). This CDR3 spans 13 amino acids. CDR1 and CDR2 from the germline V gene are SGHTA and FQGTGA. Trimming removed 1 base from V and 6 bases from J, with 9 bases in between.

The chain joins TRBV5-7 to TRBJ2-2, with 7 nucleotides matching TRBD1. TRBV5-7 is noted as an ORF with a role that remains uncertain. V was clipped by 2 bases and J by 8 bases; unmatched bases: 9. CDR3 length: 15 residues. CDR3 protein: CASSLGQERVGELFF. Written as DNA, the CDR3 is TGTGCCAGCAGCTTAGGACAGGAAAGGGTGGGGGAGCTGTTTTTT.

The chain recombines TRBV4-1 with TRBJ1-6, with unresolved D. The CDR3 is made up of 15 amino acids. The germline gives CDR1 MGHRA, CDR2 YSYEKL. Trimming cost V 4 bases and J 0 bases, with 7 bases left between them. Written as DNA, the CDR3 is TGCGCCAGCAGCCCGGAGAGCTCCTATAATTCACCCCTCCACTTT. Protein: CASSPESSYNSPLHF.

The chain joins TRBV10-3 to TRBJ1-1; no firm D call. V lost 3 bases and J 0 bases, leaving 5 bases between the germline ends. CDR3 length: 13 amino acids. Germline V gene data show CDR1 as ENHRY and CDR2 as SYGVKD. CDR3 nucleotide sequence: TGTGCCATCAGTGATCGGGTGAACACTGAAGCTTTCTTT. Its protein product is CAISDRVNTEAFF.

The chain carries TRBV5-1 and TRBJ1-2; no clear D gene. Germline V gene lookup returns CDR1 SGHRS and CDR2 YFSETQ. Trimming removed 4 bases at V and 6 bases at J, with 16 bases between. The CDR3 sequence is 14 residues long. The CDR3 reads CASSADSTAHGYTF. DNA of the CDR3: TGCGCCAGCAGCGCGGATAGCACGGCCCATGGCTACACCTTC.

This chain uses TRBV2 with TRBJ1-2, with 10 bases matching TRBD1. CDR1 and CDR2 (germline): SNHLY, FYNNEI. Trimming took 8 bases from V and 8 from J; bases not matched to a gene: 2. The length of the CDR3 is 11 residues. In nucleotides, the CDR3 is TGTGCCAGCGGGACAGGGGCCGGCTACACCTTC. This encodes CASGTGAGYTF.

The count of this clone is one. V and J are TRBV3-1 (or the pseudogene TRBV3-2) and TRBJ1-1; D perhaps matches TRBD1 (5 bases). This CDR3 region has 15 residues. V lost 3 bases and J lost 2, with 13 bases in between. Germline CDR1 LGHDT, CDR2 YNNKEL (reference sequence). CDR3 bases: TGTGCCAGCAGCCACACAGGTTTAGGAAACACTGAAGCTTTCTTT. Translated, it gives CASSHTGLGNTEAFF.

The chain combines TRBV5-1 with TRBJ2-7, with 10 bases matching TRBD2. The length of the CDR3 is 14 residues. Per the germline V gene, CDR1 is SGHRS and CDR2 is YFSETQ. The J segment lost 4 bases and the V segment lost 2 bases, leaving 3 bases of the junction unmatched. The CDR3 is CASSLTSGMYEQYF. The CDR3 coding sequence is TGCGCCAGCAGCTTAACTAGCGGGATGTACGAGCAGTACTTC.

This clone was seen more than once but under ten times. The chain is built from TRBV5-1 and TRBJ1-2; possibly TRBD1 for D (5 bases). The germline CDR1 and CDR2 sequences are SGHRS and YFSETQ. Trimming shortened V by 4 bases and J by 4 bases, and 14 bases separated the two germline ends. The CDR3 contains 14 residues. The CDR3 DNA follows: TGCGCCAGCAGCCCCGACAGTGGGGTCTATGGCTACACCTTC. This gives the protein CASSPDSGVYGYTF.

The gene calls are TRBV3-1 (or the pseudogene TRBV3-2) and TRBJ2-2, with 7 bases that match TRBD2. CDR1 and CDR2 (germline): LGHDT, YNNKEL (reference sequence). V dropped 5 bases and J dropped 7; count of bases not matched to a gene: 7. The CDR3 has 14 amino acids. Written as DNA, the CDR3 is TGTGCCAGCAGCTCCCGGGGAGGGATCGGGGAGCTGTTTTTT. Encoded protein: CASSSRGGIGELFF.

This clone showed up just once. This CDR3 reads CASRIGTGADQPQHF. CDR3 bases: TGCGCCAGCCGAATAGGGACAGGGGCCGATCAGCCCCAGCATTTT. The chain is built from TRBV5-1 and TRBJ1-5; TRBD1 matches at 10 bases. V was pared by 7 bases and J by 5 bases, with 9 bases of the junction left unmatched. The CDR3 length is 15 residues. CDR1 is SGHRS and CDR2 is YFSETQ in the germline V gene.

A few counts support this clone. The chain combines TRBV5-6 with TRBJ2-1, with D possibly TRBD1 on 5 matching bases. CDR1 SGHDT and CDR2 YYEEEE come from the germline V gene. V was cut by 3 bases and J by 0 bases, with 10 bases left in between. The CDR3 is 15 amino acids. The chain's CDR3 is CASSSPRVSYNEQFF. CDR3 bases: TGTGCCAGCAGCTCCCCCAGGGTCTCCTACAATGAGCAGTTCTTC.

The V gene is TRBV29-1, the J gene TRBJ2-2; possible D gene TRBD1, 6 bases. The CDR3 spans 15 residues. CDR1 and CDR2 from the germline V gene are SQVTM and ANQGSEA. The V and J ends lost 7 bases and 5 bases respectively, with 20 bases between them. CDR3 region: CSANIPQGMTGELFF. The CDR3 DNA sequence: TGCAGCGCGAACATCCCCCAGGGGATGACCGGGGAGCTGTTTTTT.

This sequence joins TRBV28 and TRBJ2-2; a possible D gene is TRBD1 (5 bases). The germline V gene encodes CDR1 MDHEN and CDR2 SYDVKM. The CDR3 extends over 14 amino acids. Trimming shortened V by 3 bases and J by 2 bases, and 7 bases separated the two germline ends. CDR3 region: CASSLTANTGELFF. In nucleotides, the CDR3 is TGTGCCAGCAGTTTGACAGCAAACACCGGGGAGCTGTTTTTT.